This entry lists 18 T cell receptor beta chains sequenced from one sample in a study of T cell responses to AZD1222 COVID-19 vaccine (dated by TCRdb to the early 2020s). The sample's time point label, in plain terms: baseline before first vaccination. The library was generated by the immunoSEQ multiplex PCR assay. The table comes from immuneACCESS by way of TCRdb, which keeps in-frame sequences with V and J called. Part of the clones is missing from these tables; in studies checked, under half for an unresolved V gene and the rest for unknown reasons. Here the sample has tens of thousands of clones; over 85% occur a single time. The ten largest clones take up approximately 3% of the sample. The sequences come from peripheral blood, collected on day 0 of AZD1222 vaccination. These receptors originate from an adult in good health.

The chain is built from TRBV9 and TRBJ1-2; 9 nucleotides line up with TRBD1. Germline V gene sequence: CDR1 SGDLS, CDR2 YYNGEE. This CDR3 is built from 14 residues. J gave up 2 bases and V 4 bases, and 3 bases lay outside the gene matches. This CDR3 reads CASSSGTGNYGYTF. DNA of the CDR3: TGTGCCAGCAGCTCTGGGACAGGGAACTATGGCTACACCTTC. Looking up the rest from reference TRBV9 and TRBJ1-2 gives the full variable domain: DSGVTQTPKHLITATGQRVTLRCSPRSGDLSVYWYQQSLDQGLQFLIQYYNGEERAKGNILERFSAQQFPDLHSELNLSSLELGDSALYFCASSSGTGNYGYTFGSGTRLTVV.

The chain recombines TRBV7-9 with TRBJ1-3; maybe TRBD1 (6 bases). The CDR3 is 15 residues long. Deletions cut 4 bases from V and 2 bases from J, with 12 bases between. Germline V gene sequence: CDR1 SEHNR, CDR2 FQNEAQ (reference sequence). This chain's CDR3 is CASSSPDRPGNTIYF. The DNA of the CDR3 is TGTGCCAGCAGCTCCCCAGACAGGCCTGGAAACACCATATATTTT.

This clone was counted once. The chain is built from TRBV27 and TRBJ1-1, with 8 nucleotides matching TRBD1. V lost 7 bases and J lost 5; bases outside the gene matches: 12. The V gene's germline CDR1 is MNHEY and CDR2 SMNVEV (reference sequence). This CDR3 is built from 15 residues. The CDR3, as DNA: TGTGCCAGCACCCCCAGGCAGGGGGCACTTACTGAAGCTTTCTTT. Protein sequence: CASTPRQGALTEAFF.

Here the CDR3 DNA reads TGTGCCAGCAGCGGGTTCACGACTTACGAGCAGTACTTC. This encodes CASSGFTTYEQYF. The chain links TRBV14 to TRBJ2-7; D remains unclear. Germline CDR1 is SGHDN and CDR2 is FVKESK. The V end was cut by 5 bases, the J end by 4 bases, with 12 bases between. This CDR3 has 13 amino acids.

The V call is TRBV7-9, the J call TRBJ1-1; D remains unclear. The CDR3 consists of 12 residues. Trimming removed 5 bases from V and 5 bases from J, with 9 bases in between. Per the germline V gene, CDR1 is SEHNR and CDR2 is FQNEAQ (reference sequence). Written as DNA, the CDR3 is TGTGCCAGCAGCCCAACAGTAACTGAAGCTTTCTTT. Its translation: CASSPTVTEAFF.

The rearrangement joins TRBV28 to TRBJ1-2, with a weak D call TRBD1 (6 bases). The CDR3 has 12 residues. Between the trimmed V and J ends, which lost 10 bases and 5 bases, there was a span of 14 bases. Germline lookup yields CDR1 MDHEN and CDR2 SYDVKM. In DNA form, the CDR3 reads TGTGCCATCCTTGAGCAGGGGTATGGCTACACCTTC. Its translation is CAILEQGYGYTF.

The V and J genes are TRBV28 and TRBJ1-6, with 9 nucleotides matching TRBD1. The germline CDR1 and CDR2 sequences are MDHEN and SYDVKM. V lost 2 bases, J lost 10 bases, and 15 bases stayed unmatched. The CDR3 length is 18 residues. The CDR3 DNA follows: TGTGCCAGCAGTTTAAACCCCACCTTTACAGGGGGCAGATCACCCCTCCACTTT. Its translation is CASSLNPTFTGGRSPLHF.

This chain links TRBV6-5 with TRBJ1-1; D might be TRBD1 (5 bases). The V and J ends lost 7 bases and 1 base respectively, with 13 bases between them. Germline V gives CDR1 MNHEY, CDR2 SVGAGI. The CDR3 is made up of 14 amino acids. CDR3 protein: CASTTWGENTEAFF. The CDR3 DNA reads as TGTGCCAGCACCACGTGGGGGGAGAACACTGAAGCTTTCTTT.

V and J are TRBV9 and TRBJ2-1; D unclear. CDR3 size: 14 residues. The V end lost 4 bases, the J end lost 1 base, and 9 bases lay between the germline ends. The germline V gene has CDR1 SGDLS and CDR2 YYNGEE. The CDR3 is CASSPAVSYNEQFF. DNA of the CDR3: TGTGCCAGCAGCCCCGCTGTTTCCTACAATGAGCAGTTCTTC.

The chain uses TRBV15 and TRBJ2-7, with D possibly called TRBD1 or TRBD2 (6 bases each). CDR3 length equals 16 residues. The germline gives CDR1 LNHNV, CDR2 YYDKDF (reference sequence). V was shortened by 1 base and J by 2 bases, with 15 bases between the two germline ends. The CDR3 loop reads CATSRVSSGAPYEQYF. The CDR3 nucleotides read TGTGCCACCAGCAGAGTGTCTTCGGGGGCCCCCTACGAGCAGTACTTC.

V usage is TRBV3-1 (or the pseudogene TRBV3-2) and J usage is TRBJ2-7, with a weak D call TRBD2 (6 bases). V was shortened by 4 bases and J by 1 base, with 8 bases between the two germline ends. This CDR3 is built from 13 residues. The germline gives CDR1 LGHDT, CDR2 YNNKEL (reference sequence). CDR3 region: CASSLGTSYEQYF. The CDR3 nucleotides read TGTGCCAGCAGCCTGGGGACTTCCTACGAGCAGTACTTC.

This chain links TRBV7-9 with TRBJ1-4; D unresolved. In germline, CDR1 is SEHNR, CDR2 FQNEAQ (reference sequence). Between the trimmed V and J ends, which lost 5 bases and 8 bases, there was a span of 12 bases. The CDR3 is 13 residues long. The CDR3 reads CASSPGPVEKLFF. The CDR3 DNA sequence: TGTGCCAGCAGCCCGGGTCCGGTGGAAAAACTGTTTTTT.

The chain uses TRBV19 and TRBJ1-2; 7 bases align to TRBD1. There are 13 residues in the CDR3. Germline CDR1 LNHDA, CDR2 SQIVND (reference sequence). V was clipped by 6 bases and J by 2 bases; unmatched bases: 3. The CDR3 reads CASSPQGNYGYTF. In DNA form, the CDR3 reads TGTGCCAGTAGCCCACAGGGGAACTATGGCTACACCTTC.

The chain is built from TRBV5-6 and TRBJ1-5; 8 bases are a match to TRBD1. J lost 3 bases, V lost 0 bases, and 2 bases had no gene match. This CDR3 has 15 amino acids. Looked up from germline, CDR1 is SGHDT and CDR2 is YYEEEE. This chain's CDR3 is CASSLGTGPNQPQHF. CDR3 nucleotide sequence: TGTGCCAGCAGCTTGGGGACAGGGCCCAATCAGCCCCAGCATTTT. The variable domain in full, completed from reference TRBV5-6 and TRBJ1-5, reads DAGVTQSPTHLIKTRGQQVTLRCSPKSGHDTVSWYQQALGQGPQFIFQYYEEEERQRGNFPDRFSGHQFPNYSSELNVNALLLGDSALYLCASSLGTGPNQPQHFGDGTRLSIL.

CDR3 sequence: CASRLGGGGTDTQYF. DNA of the CDR3: TGTGCCAGCAGACTCGGGGGAGGGGGCACAGATACGCAGTATTTT. The rearrangement uses TRBV2 and TRBJ2-3; TRBD2 matches at 7 bases. CDR3 length: 15 amino acids. Germline values: CDR1 SNHLY, CDR2 FYNNEI. V lost 6 bases to trimming and J lost 1 base; unmatched junction nucleotides: 7. The full variable domain, in which reference TRBV2 and TRBJ2-3 provide the parts outside the CDR3, is EPEVTQTPSHQVTQMGQEVILRCVPISNHLYFYWYRQILGQKVEFLVSFYNNEISEKSEIFDDQFSVERPDGSNFTLKIRSTKLEDSAMYFCASRLGGGGTDTQYFGPGTRLTVL.

The chain carries TRBV20-1 and TRBJ2-5; D perhaps matches TRBD2 (5 bases). V was cut by 3 bases and J by 6 bases, with 14 bases left in between. The germline V gene encodes CDR1 DFQATT and CDR2 SNEGSKA (reference sequence). The CDR3 has 13 amino acids. The CDR3 DNA reads TGCAGTGCTAGTAATCCGGGATCCAAGACCCAGTACTTC. It yields the protein CSASNPGSKTQYF.

The count of this clone is one. V is TRBV5-1 and J is TRBJ1-5; D uncertain. From germline, CDR1 is SGHRS and CDR2 YFSETQ. The CDR3 is 14 residues long. The V end was cut by 0 bases, the J end by 6 bases, with 10 bases between. Here the CDR3 DNA reads TGCGCCAGCAGCTTGGATTTTTCGGGTCAGCCCCAGCATTTT. Translation: CASSLDFSGQPQHF. The full variable domain, its missing parts supplied by reference TRBV5-1 and TRBJ1-5, is KAGVTQTPRYLIKTRGQQVTLSCSPISGHRSVSWYQQTPGQGLQFLFEYFSETQRNKGNFPGRFSGRQFSNSRSEMNVSTLELGDSALYLCASSLDFSGQPQHFGDGTRLSIL.

V gene TRBV29-1 combines with J gene TRBJ1-2; perhaps TRBD1 as D (5 bases). V lost 6 bases, J lost 3 bases, and 14 bases lay in between. Per the germline V gene, CDR1 is SQVTM and CDR2 is ANQGSEA. This CDR3 spans 13 amino acids. Written as DNA, the CDR3 is TGCAGCGTACTCGACAGCCAGGACTATGGCTACACCTTC. It codes for CSVLDSQDYGYTF.